This entry lists 27 T cell receptor beta chains sequenced from one sample in a study of shared clonotypes between healthy human individuals. The data were produced by immunoSEQ multiplex PCR, yet TCRdb's version contains in-frame clones alone and is incomplete. The repertoire includes 490,000 or so clones, around three quarters of them detected once, and over 9.5% sits in the top ten. The sample taken for sequencing was PBMCs. These receptors were collected from a woman aged 40 to 50 in good health. Some clones in this sample may be carry-over from other donors' samples.

The V gene is TRBV11-3, the J gene TRBJ1-4; tentative D call: TRBD1 (6 bases). This CDR3 is built from 14 residues. Looked up from germline, CDR1 is SGHNT and CDR2 is YENEEA. Trimming shortened V by 4 bases and J by 8 bases, and 14 bases separated the two germline ends. The CDR3 reads CASSSTGIREKLFF. DNA of the CDR3: TGTGCCAGCAGCTCCACAGGGATTCGCGAAAAACTGTTTTTT. The variable domain in full, with the rest retrieved from reference TRBV11-3 and TRBJ1-4, is EAGVVQSPRYKIIEKKQPVAFWCNPISGHNTLYWYLQNLGQGPELLIRYENEEAVDDSQLPKDRFSAERLKGVDSTLKIQPAELGDSAVYLCASSSTGIREKLFFGSGTQLSVL.

The chain is built from TRBV6-6 and TRBJ2-1; 10 bases match TRBD2. This CDR3 spans 16 amino acids. Germline lookup yields CDR1 MNHNY and CDR2 SVGAGI (reference sequence). Trimming at V came to 2 bases and at J to 6 bases, leaving 7 bases not matched to a gene. This chain's CDR3 is CASSYPSGSDSNEQFF. The CDR3 DNA sequence: TGTGCCAGCAGTTACCCTAGCGGGAGTGATTCCAATGAGCAGTTCTTC.

The rearrangement uses TRBV28 and TRBJ2-5; 9 bases fit TRBD2. CDR1 and CDR2 from the germline V gene are MDHEN and SYDVKM. The length of the CDR3 is 16 residues. With 3 bases clipped from V and 6 bases from J, the junction kept 11 bases outside the gene matches. The DNA of the CDR3 is TGTGCCAGCAGTTTTACGGCGGGAGGGCCGATACAGACCCAGTACTTC. Residues: CASSFTAGGPIQTQYF.

The chain couples TRBV5-1 to TRBJ2-7; 11 bases are a match to TRBD1. Germline CDR1 and CDR2: SGHRS and YFSETQ. The CDR3 spans 15 residues. V gave up 4 bases and J gave up 2 bases; unmatched junction bases: 5. The CDR3 region has the DNA TGCGCCAGCAGCACCACGGGACAGGGGGCCTACGAGCAGTACTTC. Its protein is CASSTTGQGAYEQYF.

This clone was found a few times. The genes are TRBV27 and TRBJ2-7; 7 nucleotides match TRBD2. V lost 5 bases and J lost 0; bases outside the gene matches: 10. The CDR3 length is 16 residues. Germline CDR1 MNHEY, CDR2 SMNVEV (reference sequence). In DNA, the CDR3 is TGTGCCAGCAGTCCGGTAACCATAGCGGGCTCCTACGAGCAGTACTTC. Its protein product is CASSPVTIAGSYEQYF.

CDR3 nucleotide sequence: TGCGCCAGCAGCCAAGATTGGGGACTAGCGGGAGGTTTGTCTGAGCAGTTCTTC. It encodes CASSQDWGLAGGLSEQFF. This chain joins TRBV4-3 and TRBJ2-1; 15 nucleotides align to TRBD2. J was trimmed by 9 bases and V by 0 bases; bases with no gene match: 9. The CDR3 covers 18 residues. Germline values: CDR1 LGHNA, CDR2 YSLEER.

The rearrangement uses TRBV6-5 and TRBJ2-7; 9 bases map to TRBD2. This CDR3 spans 14 amino acids. Germline V gene lookup returns CDR1 MNHEY and CDR2 SVGAGI. V was clipped by 7 bases and J by 7 bases; unmatched bases: 11. The CDR3: CASTSGLAGREQYF. CDR3 coding DNA: TGTGCCAGCACCTCAGGGCTAGCGGGAAGAGAGCAGTACTTC.

V is TRBV6-1 and J is TRBJ1-1; D perhaps matches TRBD1 (5 bases). Trimming stripped 2 bases from V and 1 base from J, with 14 bases between. The CDR3 consists of 16 residues. CDR1 MNHNS and CDR2 SASEGT come from the germline V gene. The chain's CDR3 is CASSELGGRGNTEAFF. In DNA form, the CDR3 reads TGTGCCAGCAGTGAATTGGGGGGTCGCGGGAACACTGAAGCTTTCTTT.

The chain employs TRBV9 and TRBJ1-4; D is ambiguous. CDR1 is SGDLS, CDR2 YYNGEE, per germline. Trimming shortened V by 0 bases and J by 7 bases, and 7 bases separated the two germline ends. The CDR3 loop spans 13 amino acids. The CDR3 reads CASSVVPSEKLFF. For the CDR3, the DNA is TGTGCCAGCAGCGTAGTACCTAGTGAAAAACTGTTTTTT.

This chain joins TRBV19 and TRBJ2-1; 7 bases match TRBD1. CDR1 and CDR2 (germline): LNHDA, SQIVND (reference sequence). V was clipped by 0 bases and J by 2 bases; unmatched bases: 1. This CDR3 spans 15 amino acids. The CDR3 spells CASSIDGTAYNEQFF. The CDR3 DNA follows: TGTGCCAGTAGTATAGATGGGACAGCCTACAATGAGCAGTTCTTC. The full variable domain, in which reference TRBV19 and TRBJ2-1 provide the parts outside the CDR3, is DGGITQSPKYLFRKEGQNVTLSCEQNLNHDAMYWYRQDPGQGLRLIYYSQIVNDFQKGDIAEGYSVSREKKESFPLTVTSAQKNPTAFYLCASSIDGTAYNEQFFGPGTRLTVL.

The rearrangement joins TRBV5-4 to TRBJ2-1; D is undetermined. Looked up from germline, CDR1 is SGHNT and CDR2 is YYREEE (reference sequence). This CDR3 has 15 amino acids. V was trimmed by 4 bases and J by 6 bases, leaving 17 bases between them. This CDR3 is CASSPPRTASNEQFF. For the CDR3, the DNA is TGTGCCAGCAGCCCCCCTCGGACGGCTAGCAATGAGCAGTTCTTC. The full variable domain, rest sourced from reference TRBV5-4 and TRBJ2-1, is ETGVTQSPTHLIKTRGQQVTLRCSSQSGHNTVSWYQQALGQGPQFIFQYYREEENGRGNFPPRFSGLQFPNYSSELNVNALELDDSALYLCASSPPRTASNEQFFGPGTRLTVL.

With respect to this clone: One junction end disagrees with the germline gene, perhaps due to a read error. V gene TRBV29-1 combines with J gene TRBJ2-1; 10 bases are a match to TRBD2. The CDR3 has 13 residues. The germline gives CDR1 SQVTM, CDR2 ANQGSEA. In nucleotides, the CDR3 is TGCAGCCAAACTAGCGGGGCCGATAATGGGCAGTTCTTC. As protein: CSQTSGADNGQFF.

This sequence joins TRBV25-1 and TRBJ2-6, with 7 positions matching TRBD1. V lost 2 bases, J lost 0 bases, and 4 bases stayed unmatched. The CDR3 runs 17 residues. Germline loops: CDR1 MGHDK, CDR2 SYGVNS. CDR3 nucleotide sequence: TGTGCCAGCAGTGAAATCACAGGGGCCTCTGGGGCCAACGTCCTGACTTTC. It translates to CASSEITGASGANVLTF.

A few counts support this clone. The sample holds other DNA sequences that translate to the same CDR3. This rearrangement joins TRBV6-6 to TRBJ2-7; 7 bases align to TRBD2. From germline, CDR1 is MNHNY and CDR2 SVGAGI (reference sequence). The V gene end was trimmed by 5 bases and the J gene end by 5 bases; junction bases not matched to a gene: 9. This CDR3 is built from 14 residues. The CDR3 reads CASSLGGRADEQYF. The CDR3 bases are TGTGCCAGCAGTCTGGGTGGGAGGGCCGACGAGCAGTACTTC.

The chain couples TRBV2 to TRBJ2-1, with D tentatively TRBD2 (6 bases). The CDR3 is 16 amino acids. V was trimmed by 6 bases and J by 0 bases, leaving 15 bases between them. Germline V gene lookup returns CDR1 SNHLY and CDR2 FYNNEI. The CDR3 coding sequence is TGTGCCAGCAGCGGGGGTTGGGGGGACTCCTACAATGAGCAGTTCTTC. As protein: CASSGGWGDSYNEQFF.

This chain connects TRBV9 to TRBJ2-2; the match to TRBD2 covers 8 bases. The germline CDR1 and CDR2 sequences are SGDLS and YYNGEE. The length of the CDR3 is 17 residues. The junction had 8 bases not matched to a gene; V was cut back by 0 bases and J by 4 bases. CDR3: CASSVDKRELGTGELFF. CDR3 nucleotide sequence: TGTGCCAGCAGCGTAGATAAGCGGGAGCTGGGCACCGGGGAGCTGTTTTTT.

This clone was picked up one time. V gene TRBV18 combines with J gene TRBJ2-1, with 7 positions matching TRBD1. CDR1 KGHSH and CDR2 LQKENI come from the germline V gene. CDR3 size: 15 residues. V dropped 6 bases and J dropped 2; count of bases not matched to a gene: 7. CDR3 bases: TGTGCCAGCTCCCTTCGACAGGGTCCCTACAATGAGCAGTTCTTC. Amino acid sequence: CASSLRQGPYNEQFF.

The chain links TRBV9 to TRBJ2-1; TRBD2 matches 9 bases. The length of the CDR3 is 16 residues. Germline V gives CDR1 SGDLS, CDR2 YYNGEE. J was trimmed by 3 bases and V by 4 bases; bases with no gene match: 8. CDR3 residues: CASSPKRTSVYNEQFF. DNA of the CDR3: TGTGCCAGCAGCCCAAAACGGACTAGCGTCTACAATGAGCAGTTCTTC.

The chain combines TRBV5-1 with TRBJ2-3, with 13 bases that match TRBD2. CDR1 and CDR2 (germline): SGHRS, YFSETQ. This CDR3 is built from 14 residues. With 5 bases clipped from V and 8 bases from J, the junction kept 5 bases outside the gene matches. CDR3 DNA sequence: TGCGCCAGCAGATATGGACTAGCGGGAGCTACGCAGTATTTT. This translates into CASRYGLAGATQYF.

The chain recombines TRBV27 with TRBJ1-5; D might be TRBD1 (5 bases). The CDR3 is 14 residues long. Germline assignment: CDR1 MNHEY and CDR2 SMNVEV (reference sequence). V was cut by 3 bases and J by 3 bases, with 9 bases left in between. CDR3 nucleotides: TGTGCCAGCAGTTTCAGGGTTTCCAATCAGCCCCAGCATTTT. This sequence encodes CASSFRVSNQPQHF.

This chain uses TRBV2 with TRBJ2-7; the D gene is possibly TRBD1 (5 bases). Per the germline V gene, CDR1 is SNHLY and CDR2 is FYNNEI. V lost 2 bases to trimming and J lost 2 bases, with 10 bases between them. This CDR3 comprises 14 residues. CDR3 sequence reads: CASSESGIPYEQYF. The CDR3 bases are TGTGCCAGCAGTGAATCAGGGATTCCCTACGAGCAGTACTTC.

In this sample, this clone turned up once. CDR3 DNA: TGTGCCACCAGCAGAGTGCGAGCGGGGGGTTACAATGAGCAGTTCTTC. Amino acids: CATSRVRAGGYNEQFF. The rearrangement links TRBV15 to TRBJ2-1; 9 bases align to TRBD2. CDR3 length: 16 residues. Trimming cost V 1 base and J 4 bases; bases outside gene matches: 5. Germline CDR1 LNHNV, CDR2 YYDKDF (reference sequence).

The chain carries TRBV5-1 and TRBJ2-1, with a tentative D call TRBD2 (6 bases). The CDR3 contains 14 residues. V was cut by 2 bases and J by 7 bases, with 13 bases left in between. Germline CDR1 SGHRS, CDR2 YFSETQ. For the CDR3, the DNA is TGCGCCAGCAGCTTAGTAGCGGAGGGTAATGAGCAGTTCTTC. Translating it yields CASSLVAEGNEQFF.

This clone was observed a few times. This chain links TRBV7-3 with TRBJ2-3; the match to TRBD2 covers 11 bases. The V and J ends lost 4 bases and 0 bases, in that order; junction bases with no gene match: 0. The CDR3 is made up of 15 amino acids. CDR1 is SGHTA and CDR2 is FQGTGA in the germline V gene. Here the CDR3 DNA reads TGTGCCAGCAGCTGGACTAGCGGGAGCACAGATACGCAGTATTTT. Amino acid sequence: CASSWTSGSTDTQYF.

The V call is TRBV6-4, the J call TRBJ2-1, with TRBD1 identical over 8 bases. Germline assignment: CDR1 MRHNA and CDR2 SNTAGT. Trimming removed 6 bases from V and 5 bases from J; junction bases left unmatched: 3. CDR3 length: 13 amino acids. The CDR3 coding sequence is TGTGCCAGCAGCCCGGACAGGGACAATGAGCAGTTCTTC. This encodes CASSPDRDNEQFF.

This clone was seen many times. This chain links TRBV7-9 with TRBJ1-3, with unresolved D. The V and J ends lost 6 bases and 0 bases respectively, with 9 bases between them. The CDR3 contains 14 residues. Germline values: CDR1 SEHNR, CDR2 FQNEAQ (reference sequence). CDR3 nucleotide sequence: TGTGCCAGCAGTTTGGGGTTCTCTGGAAACACCATATATTTT. Translating it yields CASSLGFSGNTIYF.

This chain uses TRBV2 with TRBJ2-1; D uncertain. With 5 bases removed from V and 9 bases from J, the gap between germline ends came to 5 bases. Germline loops: CDR1 SNHLY, CDR2 FYNNEI. The CDR3 spans 10 residues. The CDR3: CASSLGEQFF. CDR3 nucleotides: TGTGCCAGCAGTCTTGGTGAGCAGTTCTTC.